Below, one T cell receptor beta chain is given with its context. Antigen unknown. The V segment lost 5 bases and the J segment 8 bases; nucleotides outside the gene matches: 11. Germline values: CDR1 SGHTA, CDR2 FQGNSA. The CDR3 totals 15 residues. The data belong to a study of T cell responses to AZD1222 COVID-19 vaccine. Whole-study results and caveats: Donors were largely white British and mainly female; clonal diversity was possibly underestimated. AZD1222 recipients seropositive at baseline numbered only six or seven. In the spike-specific TCR repertoire, nearly half reportedly target unmutated variant regions.

Repertoires were generated with immunoSEQ multiplex PCR, while TCRdb's copy carries only in-frame clones and drops some. The table has 150,000 to 160,000 clones, approximately 90% seen once. This receptor was obtained from an adult in good health. Sample: peripheral blood, taken on day 0 of AZD1222 vaccination. V is TRBV7-2 and J is TRBJ2-3, with TRBD1 matching over 9 bases. The CDR3 region has the DNA TGTGCCAGCAGCCAATGGGGACAGGGAGTTGGTACGCAGTATTTT. This sequence encodes CASSQWGQGVGTQYF.